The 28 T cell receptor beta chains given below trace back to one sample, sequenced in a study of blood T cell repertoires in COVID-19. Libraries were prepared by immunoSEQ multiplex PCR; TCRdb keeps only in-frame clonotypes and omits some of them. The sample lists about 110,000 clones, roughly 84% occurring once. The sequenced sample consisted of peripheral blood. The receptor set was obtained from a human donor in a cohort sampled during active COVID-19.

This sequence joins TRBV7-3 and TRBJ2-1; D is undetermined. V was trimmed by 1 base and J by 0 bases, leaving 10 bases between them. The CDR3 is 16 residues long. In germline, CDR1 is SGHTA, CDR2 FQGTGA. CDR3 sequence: CASSLNAASSYNEQFF. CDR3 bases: TGTGCCAGCAGCTTAAATGCGGCGAGCTCCTACAATGAGCAGTTCTTC.

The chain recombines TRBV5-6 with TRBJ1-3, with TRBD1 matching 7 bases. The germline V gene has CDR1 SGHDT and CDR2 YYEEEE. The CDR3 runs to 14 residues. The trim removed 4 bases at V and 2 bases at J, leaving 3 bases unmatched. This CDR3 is CASSIGTAGNTIYF. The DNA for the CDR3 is TGTGCCAGCAGCATCGGGACAGCTGGAAACACCATATATTTT.

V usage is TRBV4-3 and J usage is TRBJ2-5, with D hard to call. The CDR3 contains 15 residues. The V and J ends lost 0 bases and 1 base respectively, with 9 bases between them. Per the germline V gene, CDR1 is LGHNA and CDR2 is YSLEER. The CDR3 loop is CASSQDRGFQETQYF. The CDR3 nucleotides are TGCGCCAGCAGCCAAGATCGCGGCTTCCAAGAGACCCAGTACTTC.

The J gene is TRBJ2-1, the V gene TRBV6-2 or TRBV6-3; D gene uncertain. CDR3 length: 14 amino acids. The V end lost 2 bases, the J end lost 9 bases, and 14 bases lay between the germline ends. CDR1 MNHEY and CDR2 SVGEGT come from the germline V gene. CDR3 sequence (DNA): TGTGCCAGCAGTTACGCAGGAATCCTCGGTGAGCAGTTCTTC. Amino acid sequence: CASSYAGILGEQFF.

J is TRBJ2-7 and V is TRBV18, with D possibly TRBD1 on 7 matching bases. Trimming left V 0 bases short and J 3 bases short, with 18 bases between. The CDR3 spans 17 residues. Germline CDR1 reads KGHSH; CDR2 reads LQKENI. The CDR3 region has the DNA TGTGCCAGCTCACCACCGTTTCAACGCAGGGGGGACTACGAGCAGTACTTC. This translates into CASSPPFQRRGDYEQYF.

CDR3 region: CASSVDWSSSTDTQYF. The CDR3 DNA sequence: TGTGCCAGCAGCGTGGACTGGAGCTCTAGCACAGATACGCAGTATTTT. The V call is TRBV5-5, the J call TRBJ2-3; D is perhaps TRBD2 (5 bases). The CDR3 is 16 amino acids. The V gene lost 4 bases and the J gene lost 0 bases, with 15 bases spanning the gap. Per germline, CDR1 SGHKS and CDR2 YYEKEE (reference sequence).

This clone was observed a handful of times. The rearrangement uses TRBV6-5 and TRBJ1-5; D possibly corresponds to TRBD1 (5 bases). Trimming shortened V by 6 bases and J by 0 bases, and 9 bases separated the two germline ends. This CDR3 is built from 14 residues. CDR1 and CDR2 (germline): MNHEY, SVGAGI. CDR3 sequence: CASSGTHSNQPQHF. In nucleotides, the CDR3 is TGTGCCAGCAGCGGGACTCATAGCAATCAGCCCCAGCATTTT.

The CDR3 bases are TGTGCCAGCAGCGACAGGGGAGAGTGGTATAGCAATCAGCCCCAGCATTTT. This sequence encodes CASSDRGEWYSNQPQHF. The J gene is TRBJ1-5, the V gene TRBV6-2 or TRBV6-3, with 8 bases fitting TRBD1. In germline, CDR1 is MNHEY, CDR2 SVGEGT. CDR3 length: 17 amino acids. J lost 0 bases, V lost 6 bases, and 10 bases had no gene match.

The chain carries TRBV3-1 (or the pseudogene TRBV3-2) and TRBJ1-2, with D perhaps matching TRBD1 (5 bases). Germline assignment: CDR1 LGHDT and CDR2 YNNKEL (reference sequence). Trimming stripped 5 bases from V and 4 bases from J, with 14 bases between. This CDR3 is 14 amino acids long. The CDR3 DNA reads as TGTGCCAGCAGCAACGGACACGGACCCTATGGCTACACCTTC. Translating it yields CASSNGHGPYGYTF.

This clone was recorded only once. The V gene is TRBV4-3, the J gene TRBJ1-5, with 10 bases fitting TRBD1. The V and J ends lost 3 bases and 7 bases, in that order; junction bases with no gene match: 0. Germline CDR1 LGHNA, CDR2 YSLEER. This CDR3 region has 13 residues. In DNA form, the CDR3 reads TGCGCCAGCAGCCAGGACAGGGGGCAGCCCCAGCATTTT. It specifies CASSQDRGQPQHF.

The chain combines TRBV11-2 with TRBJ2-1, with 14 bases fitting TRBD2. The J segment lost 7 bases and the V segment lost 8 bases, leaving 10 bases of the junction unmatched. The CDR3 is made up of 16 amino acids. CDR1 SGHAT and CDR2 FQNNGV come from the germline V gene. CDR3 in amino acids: CASGGPGLAGVNEQFF. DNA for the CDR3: TGTGCCAGCGGGGGGCCGGGACTAGCGGGAGTTAATGAGCAGTTCTTC.

CDR3 amino acids: CASSQAVNQPQHF. DNA of the CDR3: TGTGCCAGCAGCCAAGCCGTCAATCAGCCCCAGCATTTT. The V and J genes are TRBV3-1 (or the pseudogene TRBV3-2) and TRBJ1-5; D not resolved. Germline CDR1 and CDR2: LGHDT and YNNKEL (reference sequence). Trimming pared 1 base from V and 3 bases from J, leaving 4 bases between. The CDR3 has 13 amino acids.

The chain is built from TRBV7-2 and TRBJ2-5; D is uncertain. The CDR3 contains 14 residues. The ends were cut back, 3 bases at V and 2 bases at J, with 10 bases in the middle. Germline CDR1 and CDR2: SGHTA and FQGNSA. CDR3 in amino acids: CASSLSRSQETQYF. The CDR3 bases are TGTGCCAGCAGCTTGAGTCGATCACAAGAGACCCAGTACTTC.

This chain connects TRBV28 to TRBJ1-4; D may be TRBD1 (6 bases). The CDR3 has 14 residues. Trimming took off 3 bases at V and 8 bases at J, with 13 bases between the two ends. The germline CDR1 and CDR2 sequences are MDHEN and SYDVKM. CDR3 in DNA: TGTGCCAGCAGTTTTGGGGGGGCATGGGAAAAACTGTTTTTT. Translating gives CASSFGGAWEKLFF.

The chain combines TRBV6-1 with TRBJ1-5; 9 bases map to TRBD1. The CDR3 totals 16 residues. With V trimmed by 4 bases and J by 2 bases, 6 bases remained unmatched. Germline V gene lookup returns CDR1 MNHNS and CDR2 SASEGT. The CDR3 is CASSGGQGRGNQPQHF. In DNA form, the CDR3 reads TGTGCCAGCAGTGGTGGACAGGGGAGGGGCAATCAGCCCCAGCATTTT.

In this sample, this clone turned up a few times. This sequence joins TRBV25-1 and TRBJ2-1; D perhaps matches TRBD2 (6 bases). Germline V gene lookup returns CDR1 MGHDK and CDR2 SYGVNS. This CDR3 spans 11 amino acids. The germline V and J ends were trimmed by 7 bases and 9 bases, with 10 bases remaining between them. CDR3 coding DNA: TGTGCCAGCAAAATCGGGAGTGAGCAGTTCTTC. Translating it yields CASKIGSEQFF.

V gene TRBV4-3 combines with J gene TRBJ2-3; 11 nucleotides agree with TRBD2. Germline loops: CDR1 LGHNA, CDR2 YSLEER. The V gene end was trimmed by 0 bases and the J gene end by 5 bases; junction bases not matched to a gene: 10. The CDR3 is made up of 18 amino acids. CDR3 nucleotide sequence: TGCGCCAGCAGCCAAGACCTAGCGGGAGGCCTGGGAGGAGATACGCAGTATTTT. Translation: CASSQDLAGGLGGDTQYF.

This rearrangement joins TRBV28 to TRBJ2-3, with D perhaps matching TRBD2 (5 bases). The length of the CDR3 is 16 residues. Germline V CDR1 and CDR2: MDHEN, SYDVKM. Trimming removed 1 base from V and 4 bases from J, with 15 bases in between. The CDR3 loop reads CASSLSAGPRPDTQYF. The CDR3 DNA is TGTGCCAGCAGTTTATCGGCGGGTCCGAGACCAGATACGCAGTATTTT. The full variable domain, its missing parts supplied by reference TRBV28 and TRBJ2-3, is DVKVTQSSRYLVKRTGEKVFLECVQDMDHENMFWYRQDPGLGLRLIYFSYDVKMKEKGDIPEGYSVSREKKERFSLILESASTNQTSMYLCASSLSAGPRPDTQYFGPGTRLTVL.

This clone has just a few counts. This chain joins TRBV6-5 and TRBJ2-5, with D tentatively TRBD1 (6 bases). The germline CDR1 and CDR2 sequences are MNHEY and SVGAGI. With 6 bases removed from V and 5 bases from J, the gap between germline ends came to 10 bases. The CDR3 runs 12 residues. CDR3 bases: TGTGCCAGCAGCGCAGGGGTCGAGACCCAGTACTTC. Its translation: CASSAGVETQYF.

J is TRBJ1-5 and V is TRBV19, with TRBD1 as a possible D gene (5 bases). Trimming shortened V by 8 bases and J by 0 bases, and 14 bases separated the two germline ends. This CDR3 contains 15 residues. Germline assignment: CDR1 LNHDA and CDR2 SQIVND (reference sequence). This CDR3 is CASLTTANSNQPQHF. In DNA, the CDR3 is TGTGCCAGTTTAACGACAGCTAATAGCAATCAGCCCCAGCATTTT.

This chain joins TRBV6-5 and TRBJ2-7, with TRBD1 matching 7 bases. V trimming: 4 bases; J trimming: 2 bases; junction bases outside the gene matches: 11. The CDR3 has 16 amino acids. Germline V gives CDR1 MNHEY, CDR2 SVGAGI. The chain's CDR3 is CASSSTPTGFPYEQYF. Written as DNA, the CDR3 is TGTGCCAGCAGTTCCACCCCGACAGGGTTTCCCTACGAGCAGTACTTC.

CDR3 sequence (DNA): TGCACCAGCAGCCCGACAGGGGTTTGGAACACTGAAGCTTTCTTT. Its translation is CTSSPTGVWNTEAFF. This sequence joins TRBV1 and TRBJ1-1; TRBD1, the D gene given by the table, was not confirmed from the DNA. TRBV1 represents a pseudogene. This CDR3 contains 15 residues.

The DNA of the CDR3 is TGTGCCAGCTCACTTAGGGGGCCGGACACCGGGGAGCTGTTTTTT. This codes for CASSLRGPDTGELFF. This chain uses TRBV18 with TRBJ2-2; 7 bases are a match to TRBD1. The ends lost 4 bases at V and 3 bases at J; junction bases unmatched: 5. Germline V gives CDR1 KGHSH, CDR2 LQKENI. This CDR3 has 15 residues.

The CDR3 sequence: CASSSQVHYGYTF. The CDR3 DNA follows: TGTGCCAGTAGTTCGCAGGTTCACTATGGCTACACCTTC. The chain couples TRBV19 to TRBJ1-2; D call uncertain. Germline values: CDR1 LNHDA, CDR2 SQIVND (reference sequence). This CDR3 is built from 13 residues. With 5 bases removed from V and 3 bases from J, the gap between germline ends came to 10 bases.

CDR3 protein: CASSHQLDGYGYTF. Here the CDR3 DNA reads TGTGCCAGCAGCCATCAACTAGACGGCTATGGCTACACCTTC. The chain links TRBV6-6 to TRBJ1-2, with D uncertain. This CDR3 spans 14 amino acids. In germline, CDR1 is MNHNY, CDR2 SVGAGI (reference sequence). The germline V and J ends were trimmed by 6 bases and 4 bases, with 15 bases remaining between them.

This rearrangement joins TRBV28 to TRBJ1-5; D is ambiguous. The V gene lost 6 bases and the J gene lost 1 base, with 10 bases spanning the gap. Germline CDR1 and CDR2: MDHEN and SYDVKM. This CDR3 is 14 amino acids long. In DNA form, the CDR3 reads TGTGCCAGCAGGCGGGGTTTCAGCAATCAGCCCCAGCATTTT. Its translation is CASRRGFSNQPQHF. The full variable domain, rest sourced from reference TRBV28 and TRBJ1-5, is DVKVTQSSRYLVKRTGEKVFLECVQDMDHENMFWYRQDPGLGLRLIYFSYDVKMKEKGDIPEGYSVSREKKERFSLILESASTNQTSMYLCASRRGFSNQPQHFGDGTRLSIL.

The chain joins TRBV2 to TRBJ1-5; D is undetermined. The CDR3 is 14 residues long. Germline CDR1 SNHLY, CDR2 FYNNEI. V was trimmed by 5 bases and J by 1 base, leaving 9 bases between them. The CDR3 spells CASSFDISNQPQHF. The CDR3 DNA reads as TGTGCCAGCAGTTTCGACATCAGCAATCAGCCCCAGCATTTT.

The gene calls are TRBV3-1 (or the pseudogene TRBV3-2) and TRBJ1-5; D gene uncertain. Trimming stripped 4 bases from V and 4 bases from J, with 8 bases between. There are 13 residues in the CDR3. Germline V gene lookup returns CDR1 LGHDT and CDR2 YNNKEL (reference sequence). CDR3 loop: CASSRNGNQPQHF. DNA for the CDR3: TGTGCCAGCAGCCGAAACGGGAATCAGCCCCAGCATTTT.